Listed here is a single TCR beta chain. Its target is unknown. Possible read error: a much larger clone is one base away. This CDR3 has 13 residues. This record belongs to a study of T-cell memory formation after mild COVID-19. TCRdb redid the calling of the 5' RACE reads with MiXCR, one entry per CDR3 protein. This sample has 250,000 to 350,000 distinct CDR3 sequences, with around 19% found just once. General study findings and limits: Cross-reactive memory appears to have joined, as suggested by some responding clones showing up in pre-infection memory.

This TCR was recovered from a man between 18 and 35 years old who had mild COVID-19 (a few samples of this study predate the infection). Cell type and time point are not known. J is TRBJ2-5 and V is TRBV12-3 or TRBV12-4, with 7 bases identical to TRBD1. Sample: PBMCs or a T cell subset sorted from them (not recorded which). The CDR3 reads CASRLGQGETQHF. As DNA, the CDR3 is TGTGCCAGCAGATTAGGGCAGGGGGAGACCCAGCACTTC.